This TCR beta chain comes out of a study of T cells in localized non-small cell lung cancer. Study observations and caveats: The appearance of a median roughly 58 of the top 100 tumor clones was seen in adjacent lung. Since sequencing was restricted to only one region of the tumor, intratumor heterogeneity remains a possibility. Maximal T cell clonality occurred in uninvolved adjacent lung, with tumor ranking below it.

Sequencing was performed with immunoSEQ multiplex PCR; in TCRdb, only in-frame clones are kept and a portion is missing. The sample includes roughly 2,800 clones, more than 20% of them seen just once. A word on this clone: Its antigen remains unidentified.

CDR3 length: 15 residues. Germline V gives CDR1 SGHNT, CDR2 YENEEA. V was clipped by 5 bases and J by 9 bases; unmatched bases: 5. J is TRBJ2-1 and V is TRBV11-3; 15 bases fit TRBD2. The source material was lung tumor tissue, sampled before any cancer treatment. The sequence was obtained from a male donor aged 60 or over with stage II lung adenocarcinoma. This CDR3 is CASSPWTSGRGEQFF. The CDR3 DNA reads as TGTGCCAGCAGCCCATGGACTAGCGGGAGGGGTGAGCAGTTCTTC.